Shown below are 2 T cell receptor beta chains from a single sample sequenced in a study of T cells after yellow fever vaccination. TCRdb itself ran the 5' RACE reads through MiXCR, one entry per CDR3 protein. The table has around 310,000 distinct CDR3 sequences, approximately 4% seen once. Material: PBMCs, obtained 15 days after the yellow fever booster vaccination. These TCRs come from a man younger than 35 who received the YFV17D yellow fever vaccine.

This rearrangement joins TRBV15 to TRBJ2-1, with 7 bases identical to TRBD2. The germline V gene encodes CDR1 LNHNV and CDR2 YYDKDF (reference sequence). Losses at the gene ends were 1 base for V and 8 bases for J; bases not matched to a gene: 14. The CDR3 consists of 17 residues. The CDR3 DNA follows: TGTGCCACCAGCAGAGTAAAGTCAGCGGGGAGTGTCGATGAGCAGTTCTTC. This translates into CATSRVKSAGSVDEQFF.

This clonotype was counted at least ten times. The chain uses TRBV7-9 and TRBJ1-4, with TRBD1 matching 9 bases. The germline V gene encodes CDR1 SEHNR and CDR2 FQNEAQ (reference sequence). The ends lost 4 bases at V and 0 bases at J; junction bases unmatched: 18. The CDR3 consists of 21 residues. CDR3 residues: CASSSYTGTGTTPTTNEKLFF. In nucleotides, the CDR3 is TGTGCCAGCAGCTCTTACACCGGGACAGGGACTACCCCCACAACTAATGAAAAACTGTTTTTT.